The rows below give T cell receptor beta chains drawn from one sample of a study of T cell responses to AZD1222 COVID-19 vaccine. Sequenced by immunoSEQ multiplex PCR; TCRdb stores in-frame clones only, minus some. This sample yields around 84,000 clones, of which 75% to 90% are seen a single time; 10% belongs to the top ten. Sequenced material: peripheral blood, taken 28 days after the second AZD1222 dose. These receptors all come from an adult who received the AZD1222 COVID-19 vaccine. Both conserved end residues are part of each CDR3. A D gene is named only where the DNA matches it firmly. Not all rows give a size; the values are once, few, many and, for expanded clones, a class.

clone_size j_call v_call d_call cdr3_nt cdr3_aa
. TRBJ1-6 TRBV28 . TGTGCCAGCAGTTTTGGGGGACCCTATAATTCACCCCTCCACTTT CASSFGGPYNSPLHF
. TRBJ1-3 TRBV7-8 . TGTGCCAGCAGCATACTGGAACCGGGAAACACCATATATTTT CASSILEPGNTIYF
. TRBJ1-2 TRBV6-5 . TGTGCCAGCAGACCCTCCGGGGGCTTCTATGGCTACACCTTC CASRPSGGFYGYTF
once TRBJ2-2 TRBV2 . TGTGCCAGCAGTGATGAGGCTTTCACCGGGGAGCTGTTTTTT CASSDEAFTGELFF
. TRBJ1-4 TRBV3-1/TRBV3-2 . TGTGCCAGCAGCCCGACTATGGGGGCAACTAATGAAAAACTGTTTTTT CASSPTMGATNEKLFF
. TRBJ2-5 TRBV7-9 . TGTGCCAGCAGCTCCAAAGAGACCCAGTACTTC CASSSKETQYF
. TRBJ1-3 TRBV28 . TGTGCCAGCAGTTTACGGCAGGGGAGTTCCGGAAACACCATATATTTT CASSLRQGSSGNTIYF
. TRBJ1-5 TRBV28 . TGTGCCAGCAGGTCTACCGGGACATACAATCAGCCCCAGCATTTT CASRSTGTYNQPQHF
. TRBJ1-5 TRBV24-1 TRBD1 TGTGCCACCGGGGACAGGGACCAGCCCCAGCATTTT CATGDRDQPQHF
. TRBJ1-6 TRBV27 . TGTGCCAGCAGTTTTCAGGGATATAATTCACCCCTCCACTTT CASSFQGYNSPLHF
. TRBJ1-1 TRBV4-1 . TGCGCCAGCAGCCAAGATCGGAGGGGACACCTAGCGAACACTGAAGCTTTCTTT CASSQDRRGHLANTEAFF
. TRBJ2-7 TRBV9 . TGTGCCAGCGGTGCTGGGGGGAGCTACGAGCAGTACTTC CASGAGGSYEQYF
. TRBJ1-1 TRBV5-6 . TGTGCCAGCAGCCGTATACAACAGGGTCAGGACACTGAAGCTTTCTTT CASSRIQQGQDTEAFF
. TRBJ1-4 TRBV3-1/TRBV3-2 . TGTGCCAGCAGCCAATCTTCAGGAGGGGATGAAAAACTGTTTTTT CASSQSSGGDEKLFF
few TRBJ2-5 TRBV24-1 . TGTGCCACCAGTGATCGAAGGGGCCAAGAGACCCAGTACTTC CATSDRRGQETQYF
once TRBJ1-1 TRBV20-1 . TGCAGTGCTAGTTCCGTTTGGGGCACTGAAGCTTTCTTT CSASSVWGTEAFF
. TRBJ2-6 TRBV25-1 . TGTGCCAGCAGTGTAGGCTCGGGTCGACCTGGGGCCAACGTCCTGACTTTC CASSVGSGRPGANVLTF
. TRBJ2-7 TRBV6-5 . TGTGCCAGTAATACCGAGGCCCGCTCCTACGAGCAGTACTTC CASNTEARSYEQYF
. TRBJ2-3 TRBV5-6 TRBD1 TGTGCCAGCAGCTTGATCAGGGGGCGTCCAGATACGCAGTATTTT CASSLIRGRPDTQYF
. TRBJ2-5 TRBV4-2 . TGTGCCAGCAGCCCCTTGGGCCAGGGAGACCAAGAGACCCAGTACTTC CASSPLGQGDQETQYF
. TRBJ1-3 TRBV2 . TGTGCCAGCAGTACTCTAGACTCTGGAAACACCATATATTTT CASSTLDSGNTIYF
. TRBJ1-5 TRBV28 TRBD1 TGTGCCAGCAGTAGGGACAGTTTAAATCAGCCCCAGCATTTT CASSRDSLNQPQHF
. TRBJ1-5 TRBV6-5 TRBD1 TGTGCCAGCAGTTCCGACAGGGGCGTTGGGCAGCCCCAGCATTTT CASSSDRGVGQPQHF
. TRBJ2-3 TRBV3-1/TRBV3-2 . TGTGCCAGCAGCCAAGATTTTCGAGGCCGGGATACGCAGTATTTT CASSQDFRGRDTQYF
. TRBJ2-1 TRBV10-1 . TGCGCCAGCAGTGCCGGAGGGACTTCATACAATGAGCAGTTCTTC CASSAGGTSYNEQFF
. TRBJ1-1 TRBV2 . TGTGCCACCTCGGGTGCTCCGACAGGGAACACTGAAGCTTTCTTT CATSGAPTGNTEAFF